These T cell receptor beta chains were read from a single sample in a study of T cell responses to AZD1222 COVID-19 vaccine. Some clones are missing from TCRdb's copy, which holds only in-frame ones; the method was immunoSEQ multiplex PCR. The data contain around 47,000 clones, 80% of them seen just once; the ten biggest clones take up approximately 21%. The material was peripheral blood, obtained 28 days after the second dose of the MenACWY control vaccine. The receptors were gathered from an adult who received the MenACWY meningococcal vaccine as a control. Each CDR3 is given without its conserved first and last residue.

TRBJ1-1 | TRBV5-1 | ASSYAGTEAF
TRBJ1-2 | TRBV4-1 | ASSQGTANYGYT
TRBJ2-1 | TRBV4-1 | ASSQAGGTVFEQF
TRBJ2-2 | TRBV5-1 | ASSLVHESNTGELF
TRBJ2-7 | TRBV11-3 | ASSLTQGSHEQY
TRBJ2-1 | TRBV9 | ASSVDARGNWNEQF
TRBJ2-1 | TRBV5-6 | ASSLSREQF
TRBJ2-5 | TRBV7-9 | ASSLESGRAQETQY
TRBJ2-3 | TRBV6-5 | ASRTRTSGKDTQY
TRBJ2-4 | TRBV5-6 | ASSLETRRRDIQY
TRBJ2-4 | TRBV2 | ASSEGALAKNIQY
TRBJ1-4 | TRBV6-5 | ASRQAGGRNEKLF
TRBJ1-6 | TRBV10-3 | AISDSDDSPLH
TRBJ2-7 | TRBV3-1/TRBV3-2 | ASSIGLAGAYEQY
TRBJ2-3 | TRBV9 | ASSVGSGLSTDTQY
TRBJ1-2 | TRBV12-5 | ASGLHGGHYGYT
TRBJ2-2 | TRBV9 | ASSGPRGANTGELF
TRBJ1-2 | TRBV28 | ASSLIRFYGYT
TRBJ1-5 | TRBV28 | ASSLGTDQPQH
TRBJ1-1 | TRBV29-1 | SVGDAEAF